Presented here are 24 T cell receptor beta chains from one specimen sequenced in a study of human T cells and chemical hapten exposure. TCRdb re-called the RACE reads through MiXCR, storing one row per CDR3 protein. The repertoire has 75,000 to 100,000 distinct CDR3 sequences, over 7.5% of them found once; the top ten carry about 2%. Time point reported: patch test 2, 6 weeks after DPC sensitization. Treatment: therapeutic diphenylcyclopropenone sensitization with weekly scalp DPC. Sequenced here: whole blood, sampled in connection with sensitization to the hapten diphenylcyclopropenone (DPC). Receptors originate from a woman aged 40 to 49 with alopecia areata. Some clones in this sample may be carry-over from other donors' samples.

This clonotype was detected a few times. V gene TRBV7-9 combines with J gene TRBJ2-1, with D possibly being TRBD2 (5 bases). Germline CDR1 reads SEHNR; CDR2 reads FQNEAQ (reference sequence). Trimming left V 6 bases short and J 6 bases short, with 9 bases between. CDR3 length: 12 residues. The CDR3 bases are TGTGCCAGCAGTTCCGGGGTCAATGAGCAGTTCTTC. Its protein product is CASSSGVNEQFF.

In this sample, this clonotype turned up a few times. V usage is TRBV28 and J usage is TRBJ1-5; D call uncertain. V lost 10 bases, J lost 2 bases, and 15 bases lay in between. In germline, CDR1 is MDHEN, CDR2 SYDVKM. This CDR3 spans 14 amino acids. CDR3 residues: CATLPVGGNQPQHF. The CDR3, as DNA: TGTGCCACCTTGCCGGTTGGGGGCAATCAGCCCCAGCATTTT.

This clonotype has only a few counts. The chain recombines TRBV12-3 or TRBV12-4 with TRBJ2-1, with 9 bases matching TRBD2. With 6 bases clipped from V and 7 bases from J, the junction kept 7 bases outside the gene matches. The CDR3 is 14 amino acids. The CDR3 sequence: CASSAVAGVNEQFF. CDR3 in DNA: TGTGCCAGCAGCGCAGTAGCGGGAGTTAATGAGCAGTTCTTC.

This clonotype occurred a few times. This chain joins TRBV6-2 or TRBV6-3 and TRBJ2-7, with unresolved D. Trimming took 2 bases from V and 2 from J, leaving 4 bases between them. The CDR3 is made up of 12 amino acids. CDR1 is MNHEY, CDR2 SVGEGT, per germline. CDR3 region: CASSYTTYEQYF. Written as DNA, the CDR3 is TGTGCCAGCAGTTACACGACCTACGAGCAGTACTTC.

The table lists this clonotype with a few counts. The J gene is TRBJ1-1, the V gene TRBV6-5, with 7 bases lining up with TRBD1. The CDR3 sequence is 16 residues long. CDR1 and CDR2 (germline): MNHEY, SVGAGI. J was trimmed by 0 bases and V by 6 bases; bases with no gene match: 10. The DNA of the CDR3 is TGTGCCAGCAGCCAGAGCGGGACAGCCCTGAACACTGAAGCTTTCTTT. Amino acids: CASSQSGTALNTEAFF.

This clonotype was detected only a few times. The CDR3 sequence: CASSPWNIDTQYF. DNA of the CDR3: TGTGCCAGCAGCCCCTGGAATATAGATACGCAGTATTTT. The rearrangement joins TRBV14 to TRBJ2-3; the D is unclear. Trimming stripped 4 bases from V and 5 bases from J, with 10 bases between. This CDR3 region has 13 residues. Germline V gene lookup returns CDR1 SGHDN and CDR2 FVKESK.

The chain employs TRBV28 and TRBJ1-5, with D unresolved. Looked up from germline, CDR1 is MDHEN and CDR2 is SYDVKM. V lost 5 bases, J lost 8 bases, and 7 bases lay in between. This CDR3 comprises 11 residues. In DNA form, the CDR3 reads TGTGCCAGCAGTCTCCAAGAGCCCCAGCATTTT. This codes for CASSLQEPQHF.

This clonotype was picked up many times. Germline is not matched at one junction end, which may reflect a read error. The chain has TRBV20-1 and TRBJ1-5; D is unresolved. Germline CDR1 DFQATT, CDR2 SNEGSKA (reference sequence). The CDR3 consists of 11 residues. CDR3: CSAKELQAQHF. CDR3 bases: TGCAGTGCTAAGGAGCTTCAGGCCCAGCATTTT.

This clonotype was seen a few times. The chain uses TRBV7-3 and TRBJ1-6; 8 bases map to TRBD1. In germline, CDR1 is SGHTA, CDR2 FQGTGA. Unmatched junction bases numbered 2, after V lost 3 bases and J lost 10 bases. The length of the CDR3 is 13 residues. The CDR3 sequence: CASSLDRVSPLHF. The DNA of the CDR3 is TGTGCCAGCAGCTTGGACAGGGTATCACCCCTCCACTTT.

This clonotype was detected many times. This chain links TRBV27 with TRBJ2-3; D may be TRBD2 (6 bases). CDR3 length: 15 amino acids. The germline V gene encodes CDR1 MNHEY and CDR2 SMNVEV (reference sequence). V was trimmed by 7 bases and J by 1 base, leaving 15 bases between them. As DNA, the CDR3 is TGTGCCAGCACCAAGTCATCGGGGGGCACAGATACGCAGTATTTT. Amino acids: CASTKSSGGTDTQYF.

This clonotype has a count of ten or more. CDR3 amino acids: CAISESGGGPNNEQFF. The CDR3 nucleotides read TGTGCCATCAGTGAGTCCGGGGGAGGGCCCAACAATGAGCAGTTCTTC. The chain is built from TRBV10-3 and TRBJ2-1, with 7 bases matching TRBD2. The CDR3 is made up of 16 amino acids. Germline V gene data show CDR1 as ENHRY and CDR2 as SYGVKD. V shed 0 bases, J shed 5 bases, and the junction held 7 bases outside the gene matches.

This clonotype showed up many times. The chain joins TRBV19 to TRBJ2-5, with 9 bases that match TRBD2. The germline V gene encodes CDR1 LNHDA and CDR2 SQIVND (reference sequence). Losses at the gene ends were 4 bases for V and 5 bases for J; bases not matched to a gene: 8. This CDR3 has 15 amino acids. CDR3 sequence: CASSTLAGDRETQYF. The CDR3 nucleotides are TGTGCCAGTAGTACCTTAGCGGGAGATCGGGAGACCCAGTACTTC.

The J gene is TRBJ2-7, the V gene TRBV7-9; 7 nucleotides match TRBD1. Germline V CDR1 and CDR2: SEHNR, FQNEAQ (reference sequence). Trimming cost V 4 bases and J 3 bases; bases outside gene matches: 18. CDR3 size: 18 residues. CDR3 region: CASSSSDRTSTPDYEQYF. The CDR3 DNA reads as TGTGCCAGCAGCTCTTCGGACAGGACCTCGACCCCCGACTACGAGCAGTACTTC.

Many counts were recorded for this clonotype. This chain links TRBV18 with TRBJ2-3; 9 bases match TRBD2. Germline trimming cut 7 bases from V and 2 bases from J; bases unmatched to any gene: 7. CDR1 is KGHSH and CDR2 is LQKENI in the germline V gene. CDR3 length equals 15 residues. The CDR3 DNA sequence: TGTGCCAGCTACGGACTAGCGAGTCACACAGATACGCAGTATTTT. It specifies CASYGLASHTDTQYF. The entire variable domain, with the rest obtained from reference TRBV18 and TRBJ2-3, is as follows: NAGVMQNPRHLVRRRGQEARLRCSPMKGHSHVYWYRQLPEEGLKFMVYLQKENIIDESGMPKERFSAEFPKEGPSILRIQQVVRGDSAAYFCASYGLASHTDTQYFGPGTRLTVL.

This clonotype was counted ten times or more. The V call is TRBV6-1, the J call TRBJ2-3, with a tentative D call TRBD2 (6 bases). CDR3 length equals 15 residues. The ends were cut back, 4 bases at V and 2 bases at J, with 13 bases in the middle. Germline V gene lookup returns CDR1 MNHNS and CDR2 SASEGT. CDR3 DNA: TGTGCCAGCAGTGGTACGGGAGTGAACACAGATACGCAGTATTTT. It yields the protein CASSGTGVNTDTQYF.

The J gene is TRBJ2-5, the V gene TRBV20-1, with no clear D. The V end lost 5 bases, the J end lost 4 bases, and 14 bases lay between the germline ends. Germline V gives CDR1 DFQATT, CDR2 SNEGSKA (reference sequence). This CDR3 comprises 13 residues. CDR3 protein: CSALPGPIETQYF. The CDR3 DNA is TGCAGTGCTTTACCGGGCCCGATAGAGACCCAGTACTTC.

The sample holds a few counts of this clonotype. The chain uses TRBV4-3 and TRBJ2-7; the D is unclear. Germline V gene sequence: CDR1 LGHNA, CDR2 YSLEER. The CDR3 is made up of 16 amino acids. Trimming pared 0 bases from V and 3 bases from J, leaving 15 bases between. CDR3 in DNA: TGCGCCAGCAGCCAAGATGGCCCCGGCAGTAACTACGAGCAGTACTTC. Translation gives CASSQDGPGSNYEQYF.

This clonotype was detected many times. The chain has TRBV10-3 and TRBJ1-2; 9 positions match TRBD1. Germline-derived CDR1 and CDR2 are ENHRY and SYGVKD. The CDR3 is made up of 13 amino acids. J gave up 5 bases and V 10 bases, and 8 bases lay outside the gene matches. This chain's CDR3 is CATETGGAYGYTF. CDR3 in DNA: TGTGCCACGGAAACAGGGGGCGCATATGGCTACACCTTC.

V is TRBV27 and J is TRBJ2-7; unclear D gene. Between the trimmed V and J ends, which lost 0 bases and 3 bases, there was a span of 12 bases. The CDR3 covers 15 residues. Germline lookup yields CDR1 MNHEY and CDR2 SMNVEV (reference sequence). CDR3 residues: CASSLSVAPGYEQYF. DNA for the CDR3: TGTGCCAGCAGTTTATCCGTAGCCCCCGGCTACGAGCAGTACTTC.

This clonotype was seen more than once but under ten times. The J gene is TRBJ2-7, the V gene TRBV19; D possibly corresponds to TRBD1 (7 bases). Germline values: CDR1 LNHDA, CDR2 SQIVND (reference sequence). The V end was cut by 4 bases, the J end by 6 bases, with 13 bases between. The CDR3 length is 13 residues. Here the CDR3 DNA reads TGTGCCAGTAGTACCTACCAGGGGGGCGAGCAGTACTTC. It is translated as CASSTYQGGEQYF. Based on the CDR3 plus reference TRBV19 and TRBJ2-7, the full variable domain is DGGITQSPKYLFRKEGQNVTLSCEQNLNHDAMYWYRQDPGQGLRLIYYSQIVNDFQKGDIAEGYSVSREKKESFPLTVTSAQKNPTAFYLCASSTYQGGEQYFGPGTRLTVT.

The chain has TRBV2 and TRBJ1-2; D gene unclear. The germline CDR1 and CDR2 sequences are SNHLY and FYNNEI. The V end lost 4 bases, the J end lost 2 bases, and 11 bases lay between the germline ends. The CDR3 runs to 14 residues. Here the CDR3 reads CASSGPDGNYGYTF. CDR3 sequence (DNA): TGTGCCAGCAGTGGGCCGGACGGGAACTATGGCTACACCTTC.

The chain links TRBV6-5 to TRBJ2-5; TRBD1 matches at 8 bases. V was clipped by 6 bases and J by 5 bases; unmatched bases: 14. The V gene's germline CDR1 is MNHEY and CDR2 SVGAGI. The CDR3 covers 16 residues. CDR3: CASRMDRATGVETQYF. DNA for the CDR3: TGTGCCAGCAGGATGGACAGGGCTACCGGAGTGGAGACCCAGTACTTC.

This clonotype was counted ten times or more. J is TRBJ1-1 and V is TRBV28, with D possibly TRBD1 on 5 matching bases. The CDR3 sequence is 12 residues long. From germline, CDR1 is MDHEN and CDR2 SYDVKM. V dropped 10 bases and J dropped 1 base, with 10 bases sitting between them. CDR3 coding DNA: TGTGCCATCGCAGACAGGAACACTGAAGCTTTCTTT. The encoded protein is CAIADRNTEAFF.

The chain joins TRBV6-5 to TRBJ1-3; 9 bases fit TRBD1. The CDR3 length is 16 residues. J was trimmed by 3 bases and V by 2 bases; bases with no gene match: 5. Germline V gives CDR1 MNHEY, CDR2 SVGAGI. CDR3 sequence: CASSYTGQGFGNTIYF. The DNA of the CDR3 is TGTGCCAGCAGTTACACGGGACAGGGATTTGGAAACACCATATATTTT.